This TCR beta chain came from a study of PD-1 blockade in classical Hodgkin lymphoma. CDR1 is SGHDT and CDR2 is YYEEEE in the germline V gene. The CDR3 loop spans 15 amino acids. With V trimmed by 2 bases and J by 4 bases, 6 bases remained unmatched. Sequenced by immunoSEQ multiplex PCR; TCRdb stores in-frame clones only, minus some. The sample yields tens of thousands of clones, roughly 87% seen once. A note on this clone: What it recognizes is unknown.

Notes on the study in general: Repertoire difference causes, possibly disease activity or prior therapy, remain undefined. Exclusion was the outcome for patients who began nivolumab under 1 year after ASCT. Whereas CD4+ TCR diversity had risen significantly by C4D1, CD8+ TCR diversity had not.

Every one of the patients relapsed after autologous stem cell transplantation (brentuximab vedotin exposure was variable). Best responses fell into complete response, partial response or progressive disease. The V and J genes are TRBV5-6 and TRBJ1-2; TRBD1 matches at 9 bases. Sequencing was performed on peripheral blood mononuclear cells (PBMCs), taken before the second cycle of nivolumab. This receptor was identified in a human donor with classical Hodgkin lymphoma. The CDR3 nucleotides are TGTGCCAGCAGCTTTTTGGGACAGGGACGCTATGGCTACACCTTC. Its protein product is CASSFLGQGRYGYTF. Looking up the rest from reference TRBV5-6 and TRBJ1-2 gives the full variable domain: DAGVTQSPTHLIKTRGQQVTLRCSPKSGHDTVSWYQQALGQGPQFIFQYYEEEERQRGNFPDRFSGHQFPNYSSELNVNALLLGDSALYLCASSFLGQGRYGYTFGSGTRLTVV.